The clone carrying this T cell receptor beta chain has a handful of counts. Its specificity is unknown. These newly diagnosed stage II-IVA oral cavity squamous cell carcinoma patients had no prior systemic or radiation treatment. Libraries were prepared by immunoSEQ multiplex PCR; TCRdb keeps only in-frame clonotypes and omits some of them. The table shows about 13,000 clones, with around 75% occurring only once. This specimen belongs to a study of neoadjuvant anti-PD-1 for oral cavity cancer. Broader study findings: Non-responders to neoadjuvant nivolumab had significantly more clonal PBMC T cells than responders.

This receptor was taken from a person between 35 and 79 years old with oral cavity squamous cell carcinoma. The sample in question was PBMCs, obtained before nivolumab (anti-PD-1) treatment.

The CDR3 loop is CASSLAYRAGPNEKLFF. CDR3 DNA: TGTGCCAGCAGCTTAGCATACAGGGCGGGTCCTAATGAAAAACTGTTTTTT. This chain connects TRBV11-2 to TRBJ1-4, with D tentatively TRBD1 (6 bases). This CDR3 has 17 amino acids. Germline assignment: CDR1 SGHAT and CDR2 FQNNGV. V was pared by 1 base and J by 3 bases, with 15 bases between.